A selection of T cell receptor beta chains follows, all from one sample in a study of neurological immune-mediated disorders. MiXCR was run by TCRdb on the 5' RACE reads, yielding one entry per CDR3 protein. The repertoire holds 65,000 to 75,000 distinct CDR3 sequences, with approximately 5% as singletons. The sequenced sample consisted of PBMCs. The source of these receptors is a woman between 65 and 79 years old with multiple sclerosis. CDR3s include the opening cysteine and the closing phenylalanine or tryptophan. The D gene is left open where the match is weak. The listing skips clone size in some rows; elsewhere it reads once, few, many or a size class.

>-|many|TRBV4-3|TRBJ1-6
TGCGCCAGCAGCCAAGACCAGGGATACCCCCACTTT
CASSQDQGYPHF
>-|many|TRBV7-9|TRBJ1-4
TGTGCCAGCAGCTTGCCTGGGGAAAGGGTGAAACTGTTTTTT
CASSLPGERVKLFF
>-|many|TRBV3-1|TRBJ2-3
TGTGCCAGCAGCCTACTAGATACGCAGTATTTT
CASSLLDTQYF
>-|many|TRBV20-1|TRBJ2-1
TGCAGTGCTAGTACGGTCCAGCGGGCCGGCAATGAGCAGTTCTTC
CSASTVQRAGNEQFF
>-|many|TRBV7-2|TRBJ2-5
TGTGCCAGCAGCTTGGCCTGGAGGGGATTAAGAGAGACCCAGTACTTC
CASSLAWRGLRETQYF
>-|many|TRBV20-1|TRBJ1-1
TGCAGTGCTAGGCCGCTAAGGGGAGGGGATACTGAAGCTTTCTTT
CSARPLRGGDTEAFF
>-|-|TRBV4-1|TRBJ1-1
TGCGCCAGCAGCCAAGATCGGGGTTGGAACACTGAAGCTTTCTTT
CASSQDRGWNTEAFF
>-|many|TRBV9|TRBJ2-7
TGTGCCAGCAGCGTAGATCCGAAGGGTGCGTACGAGCAGTACTTC
CASSVDPKGAYEQYF
>-|many|TRBV2|TRBJ1-1
TGTGCCAGCAGAGAGGACGTGGGGGGCACTGAAGCTTTCTTT
CASREDVGGTEAFF
>-|few|TRBV7-2|TRBJ1-5
TGTGCCAGCAGCCCCACCGTAGGTCAGCCCCAGCATTTT
CASSPTVGQPQHF
>-|-|TRBV25-1|TRBJ2-7
TGTGCCAGCAGTCGTCTGGAACCCTACGAGCAGTACTTC
CASSRLEPYEQYF
>-|many|TRBV20-1|TRBJ2-7
TGCAGTGCTAGCTGGCAGAGGAAGACCTACGAGCAGTACTTC
CSASWQRKTYEQYF
>-|-|TRBV20-1|TRBJ2-3
TGCAGTGTTACTACACTTAGCACAGATACGCAGTATTTT
CSVTTLSTDTQYF
>TRBD2|-|TRBV5-1|TRBJ2-1
TGCGCCAGCAGCTTGGATCCGAGCGGGAGTGGAAATGAGCAGTTCTTC
CASSLDPSGSGNEQFF
>-|many|TRBV12-3/TRBV12-4|TRBJ2-5
TGTGCCAGCAGACAAGGGGAGACCCAGTACTTC
CASRQGETQYF
>-|many|TRBV20-1|TRBJ1-5
TGCAGTGCTGCCGCGGGAGTTGGTCAGCCCCAGCATTTT
CSAAAGVGQPQHF
>-|many|TRBV20-1|TRBJ2-5
TGCAGTGTCCCCGGGGAAGCTCGCGAGACCCAGTACTTC
CSVPGEARETQYF
>-|few|TRBV7-6|TRBJ1-1
TGTGCCAGCAGCTTAGAAACAGGGTCCATCGCGGGCACTGAAGCTTTCTTT
CASSLETGSIAGTEAFF
>TRBD1|-|TRBV29-1|TRBJ2-7
TGCAGCGTGGACAGGGACGGATCCTACGAGCAGTACTTC
CSVDRDGSYEQYF
>TRBD2|many|TRBV20-1|TRBJ2-1
TGCAGTGCTAGAGATGGCGGGACTAGCGAGTCCGGGGTTTCCAATGAGCAGTTCTTC
CSARDGGTSESGVSNEQFF
>TRBD1|many|TRBV5-1|TRBJ2-7
TGCGCCAGCAGCTTGGGACAGGGTAACGAGCAGTACTTC
CASSLGQGNEQYF
>TRBD2|few|TRBV20-1|TRBJ2-2
TGCAGTGCTCGGACTAGCGGTGTGAACACCGGGGAGCTGTTTTTT
CSARTSGVNTGELFF
>-|many|TRBV7-2|TRBJ1-1
TGTGCCAGCAACCCAGTGGGGAGAAACACTGAAGCTTTCTTT
CASNPVGRNTEAFF
>-|many|TRBV11-1|TRBJ1-1
TGTGCCAGCAGCTTACGGGCCGGCGCGACTGAAGCTTTCTTT
CASSLRAGATEAFF
>-|-|TRBV18|TRBJ1-1
TGTGCCAGCTCACCACCCACAGGACAGAACACTGAAGCTTTCTTT
CASSPPTGQNTEAFF
>-|many|TRBV6-5|TRBJ2-1
TGTGCCAGCAGTTACGGGGGAGTCCACAATGAGCAGTTCTTC
CASSYGGVHNEQFF
>-|few|TRBV12-3/TRBV12-4|TRBJ1-1
TGTGACAGCAGTTTTGCGGCGGGGGAAGCTTTCTTT
CDSSFAAGEAFF
>TRBD2|many|TRBV18|TRBJ2-1
TGTGCCAGCTCACCCGGGACTACCCACAATGAGCAGTTCTTC
CASSPGTTHNEQFF
>-|many|TRBV7-2|TRBJ2-7
TGTGCCAGCAGTCACCGGGACCAGATAGCCTACGAGCAGTACTTC
CASSHRDQIAYEQYF
>-|many|TRBV10-3|TRBJ1-1
TGTGCCATCAGTGAGAGGGCAGGACTGATTCCAGCTGAAGCTTTCTTT
CAISERAGLIPAEAFF
>-|many|TRBV27|TRBJ2-1
TGTGCCAGCGCAAGGGGGGTAGGATATGAGCAGTTCTTC
CASARGVGYEQFF
>-|many|TRBV5-1|TRBJ2-7
TGCGCCAGCAGCTCGGTCCCGACGGCGTCCTACGAGCAGTACTTC
CASSSVPTASYEQYF
>-|few|TRBV5-1|TRBJ1-3
TGCGCCAGCAGCTTGGAGTCGGGGTTAGGAAACACCATATATTTT
CASSLESGLGNTIYF
>TRBD2|many|TRBV7-2|TRBJ2-3
TGTGCCAGCAGCCCCACTAGCGGGAGTGGAGATACGCAGTATTTT
CASSPTSGSGDTQYF
>-|few|TRBV20-1|TRBJ1-2
TGCAGTGCTAGGGGGGCGGGAACCTTCTATGGCTACACCTTC
CSARGAGTFYGYTF
>-|-|TRBV4-3|TRBJ2-7
TGCGCCAGCAGCCGAGCCAGGGGCTACTCCTACGAGCAGTACTTC
CASSRARGYSYEQYF
>TRBD1|many|TRBV18|TRBJ2-7
TGTGCCAGCTTCCACTCGGACAGGGGGCCCTACGAGCAGTACTTC
CASFHSDRGPYEQYF
>-|many|TRBV7-2|TRBJ2-1
TGTGCCAGCAGCCCTACTCGCCCCCTTGGGTCCCTAATATACAATGAGCAGTTCTTC
CASSPTRPLGSLIYNEQFF
>-|many|TRBV12-3/TRBV12-4|TRBJ1-3
TGTGCCAGCAGCATTACAGAAGTTGGAAACACCATATATTTT
CASSITEVGNTIYF
>TRBD1|many|TRBV20-1|TRBJ1-1
TGCAGTGCCGGCCGGGCAGGGGGCAATGAAGCTTTCTTT
CSAGRAGGNEAFF
>-|few|TRBV11-1|TRBJ2-1
TGTGCCAGCAGCAAGTACAATGAGCAGTTCTTC
CASSKYNEQFF
>TRBD1|many|TRBV5-1|TRBJ1-3
TGCGCCAGCAGCTTGACAGGGGACTCTGGAAACACCATATATTTT
CASSLTGDSGNTIYF
>-|-|TRBV2|TRBJ1-2
TGTGCCAGCAGTGAAGCGGCAGGATTCTATGGCTACACCTTC
CASSEAAGFYGYTF
>-|many|TRBV10-3|TRBJ2-5
TGTGCCATCAGAGACAACCAAGAGACCCAGTACTTC
CAIRDNQETQYF
>-|many|TRBV5-1|TRBJ2-7
TGCGCCAGCAGCTTGGCCGGGCAGAAAACCTACGAGCAGTACTTC
CASSLAGQKTYEQYF
>-|many|TRBV7-9|TRBJ1-1
TGTGCCAGCAGCTTAGCCACAGGGCGGGGTGAAGCTTTCTTT
CASSLATGRGEAFF
>-|many|TRBV12-3/TRBV12-4|TRBJ1-6
TGTGCCAGCAGTTTGGGCCCGACGATTGGTTCACCCCTCCACTTT
CASSLGPTIGSPLHF
>-|many|TRBV12-3/TRBV12-4|TRBJ1-4
TGTGCCAGCAGTTGGGAAGGGGAGGCGGGCGAAAAACTGTTTTTT
CASSWEGEAGEKLFF
>-|many|TRBV20-1|TRBJ2-5
TGCAGTGCTAGAGATGGGGGGTGGGAGACCCAGTACTTC
CSARDGGWETQYF
>TRBD1|many|TRBV5-6|TRBJ1-1
TGTGCCAGCAGCCCACCGGACAGGGGATGGAACACTGAAGCTTTCTTT
CASSPPDRGWNTEAFF